This T cell receptor beta chain came from a study of cytomegalovirus exposure and HLA in healthy donors. Overall study findings and caveats: Presence/absence analyses assumed roughly uniform sequencing depth across donors, which may not hold.

The PCR contained 60 Vbeta and 13 Jbeta primers. TCRdb's table, derived via immunoSEQ multiplex PCR, lists solely in-frame clones and lacks some. Of almost 200,000 clones in the sample, 85% are singletons; the top ten hold less than 2.5%. This clone has more than one count but fewer than ten. The antigen is not known. V shed 3 bases and J shed 7 bases, with 18 bases lying between them. CDR1 and CDR2 (germline): SGHAT, FQNNGV. This CDR3 contains 15 residues. The material sequenced was PBMCs. The chain combines TRBV11-2 with TRBJ2-5; D might be TRBD1 (6 bases). This receptor was identified in a woman in her forties or fifties in good health and CMV-seronegative. The CDR3, as DNA: TGTGCCAGCAGCTTCGCAACAGGGCCTCGGGGGACCCAGTACTTC. As protein: CASSFATGPRGTQYF.